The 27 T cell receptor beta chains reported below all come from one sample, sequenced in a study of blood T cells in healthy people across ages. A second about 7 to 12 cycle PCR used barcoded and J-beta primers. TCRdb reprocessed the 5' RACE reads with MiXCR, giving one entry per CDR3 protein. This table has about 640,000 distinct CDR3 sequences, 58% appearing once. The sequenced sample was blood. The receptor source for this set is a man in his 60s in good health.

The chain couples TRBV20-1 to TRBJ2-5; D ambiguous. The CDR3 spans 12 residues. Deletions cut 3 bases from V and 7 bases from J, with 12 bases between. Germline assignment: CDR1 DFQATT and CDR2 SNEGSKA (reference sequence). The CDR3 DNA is TGCAGTGCTAGTAGAACTAAGGGGACCCAGTACTTC. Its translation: CSASRTKGTQYF.

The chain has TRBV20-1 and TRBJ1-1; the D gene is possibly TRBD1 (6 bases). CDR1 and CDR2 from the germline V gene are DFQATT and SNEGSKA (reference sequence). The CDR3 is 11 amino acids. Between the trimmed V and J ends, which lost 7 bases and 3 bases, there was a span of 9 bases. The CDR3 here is CSGGAHTEAFF. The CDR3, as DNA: TGCAGTGGGGGGGCGCACACTGAAGCTTTCTTT.

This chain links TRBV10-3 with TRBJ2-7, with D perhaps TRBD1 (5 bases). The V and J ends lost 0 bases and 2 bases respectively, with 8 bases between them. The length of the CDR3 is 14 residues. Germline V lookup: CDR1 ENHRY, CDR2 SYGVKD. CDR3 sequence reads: CAISESATAYEQYF. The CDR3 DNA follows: TGTGCCATCAGTGAGTCGGCGACAGCCTACGAGCAGTACTTC.

The DNA for the CDR3 is TGCGCCAGCAGCCCGGACAGCGGCCGAGATTCACCCCTCCACTTT. Protein sequence: CASSPDSGRDSPLHF. The chain carries TRBV5-1 and TRBJ1-6; TRBD1 might be the D (6 bases). Germline V gives CDR1 SGHRS, CDR2 YFSETQ. The V and J ends lost 4 bases and 8 bases respectively, with 16 bases between them. This CDR3 contains 15 residues.

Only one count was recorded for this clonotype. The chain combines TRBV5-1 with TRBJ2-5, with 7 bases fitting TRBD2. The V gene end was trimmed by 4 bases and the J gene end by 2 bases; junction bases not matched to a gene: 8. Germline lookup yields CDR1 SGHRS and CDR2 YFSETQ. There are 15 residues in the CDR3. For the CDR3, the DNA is TGCGCCAGCAGCGATCCTAGCGGTCCTCAAGAGACCCAGTACTTC. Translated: CASSDPSGPQETQYF.

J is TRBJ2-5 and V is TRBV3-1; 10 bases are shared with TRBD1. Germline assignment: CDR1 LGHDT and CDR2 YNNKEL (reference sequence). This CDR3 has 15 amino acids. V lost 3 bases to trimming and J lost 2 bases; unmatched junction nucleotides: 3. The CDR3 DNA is TGTGCCAGCAGCCAGGACAGGGGGACGCAAGAGACCCAGTACTTC. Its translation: CASSQDRGTQETQYF.

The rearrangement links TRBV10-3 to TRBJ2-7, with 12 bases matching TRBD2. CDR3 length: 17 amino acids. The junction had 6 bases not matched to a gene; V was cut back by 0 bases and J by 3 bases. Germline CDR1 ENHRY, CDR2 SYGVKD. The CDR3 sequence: CAISESKTSGGIYEQYF. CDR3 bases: TGTGCCATCAGTGAGTCTAAAACTAGCGGGGGGATCTACGAGCAGTACTTC.

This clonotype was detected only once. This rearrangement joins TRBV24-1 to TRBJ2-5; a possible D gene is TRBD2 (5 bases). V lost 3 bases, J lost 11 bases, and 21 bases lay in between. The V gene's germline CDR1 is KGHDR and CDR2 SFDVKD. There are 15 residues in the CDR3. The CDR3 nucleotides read TGTGCCACCAGTGATGCTAGCACCTACTACAATGAGCAGTACTTC. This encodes CATSDASTYYNEQYF.

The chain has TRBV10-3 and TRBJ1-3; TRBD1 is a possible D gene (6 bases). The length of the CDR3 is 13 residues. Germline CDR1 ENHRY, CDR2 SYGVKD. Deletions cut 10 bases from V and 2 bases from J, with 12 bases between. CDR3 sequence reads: CASGQNPGNTIYF. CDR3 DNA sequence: TGTGCCAGCGGACAGAACCCTGGAAACACCATATATTTT.

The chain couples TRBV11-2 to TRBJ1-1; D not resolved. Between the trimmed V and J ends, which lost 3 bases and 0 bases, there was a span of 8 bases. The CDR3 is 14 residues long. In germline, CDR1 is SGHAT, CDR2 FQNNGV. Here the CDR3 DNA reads TGTGCCAGCAGCTTCCGGGCTCTGAACACTGAAGCTTTCTTT. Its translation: CASSFRALNTEAFF.

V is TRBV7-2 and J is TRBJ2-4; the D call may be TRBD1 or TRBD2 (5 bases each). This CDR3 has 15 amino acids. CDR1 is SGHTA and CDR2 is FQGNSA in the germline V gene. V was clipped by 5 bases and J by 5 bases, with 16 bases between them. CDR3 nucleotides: TGTGCCAGCAGCCTAGGTGTGGGGGTGCAAAACATTCAGTACTTC. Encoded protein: CASSLGVGVQNIQYF.

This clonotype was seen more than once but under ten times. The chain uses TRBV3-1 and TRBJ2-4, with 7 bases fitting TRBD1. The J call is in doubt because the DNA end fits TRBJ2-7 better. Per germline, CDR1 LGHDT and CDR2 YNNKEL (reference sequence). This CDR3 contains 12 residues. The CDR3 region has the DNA TGTGCCAGCAGCCAACCAGGGGGCGAGCAGTACTTC. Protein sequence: CASSQPGGEQYF.

Here the CDR3 reads CASSYGTGVNSPLHF. The DNA for the CDR3 is TGTGCCAGCAGTTATGGGACAGGGGTCAATTCACCCCTCCACTTT. The chain is built from TRBV6-5 and TRBJ1-6; TRBD1 aligns across 10 bases. Germline V gene sequence: CDR1 MNHEY, CDR2 SVGAGI. Trimming cost V 3 bases and J 7 bases; bases outside gene matches: 3. The CDR3 is made up of 15 amino acids.

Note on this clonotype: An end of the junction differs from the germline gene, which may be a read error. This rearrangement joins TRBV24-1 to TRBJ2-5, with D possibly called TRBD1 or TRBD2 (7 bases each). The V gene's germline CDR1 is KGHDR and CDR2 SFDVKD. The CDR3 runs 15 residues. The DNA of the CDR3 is TGCGCCACCAGTCCTCAGGGGGGGTCCTACAATGAGCAGTACTTC. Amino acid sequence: CATSPQGGSYNEQYF.

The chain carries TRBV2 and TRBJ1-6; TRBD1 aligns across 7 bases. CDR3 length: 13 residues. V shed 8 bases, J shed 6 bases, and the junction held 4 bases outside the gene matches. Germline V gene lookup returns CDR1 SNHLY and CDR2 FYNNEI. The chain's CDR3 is CASVGQINSPLHF. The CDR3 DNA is TGTGCCAGCGTGGGACAGATTAATTCACCCCTCCACTTT.

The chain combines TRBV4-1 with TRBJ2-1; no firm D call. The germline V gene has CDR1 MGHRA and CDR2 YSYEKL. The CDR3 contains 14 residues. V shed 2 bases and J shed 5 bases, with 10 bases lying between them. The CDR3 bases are TGCGCCAGCAGCCAACTCTGGCTTAACAATGAGCAGTTCTTC. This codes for CASSQLWLNNEQFF.

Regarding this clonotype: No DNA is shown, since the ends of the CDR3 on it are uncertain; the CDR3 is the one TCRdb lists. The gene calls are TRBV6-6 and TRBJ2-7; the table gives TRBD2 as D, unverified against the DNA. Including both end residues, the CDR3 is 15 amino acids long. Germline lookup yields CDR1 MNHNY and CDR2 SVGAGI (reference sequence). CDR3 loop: CASIFWASGAYEKYF.

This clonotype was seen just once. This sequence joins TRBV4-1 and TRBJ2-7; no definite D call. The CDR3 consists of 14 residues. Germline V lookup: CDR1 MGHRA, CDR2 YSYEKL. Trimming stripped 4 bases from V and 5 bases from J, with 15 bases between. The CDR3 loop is CASSLLGPGHEQYF. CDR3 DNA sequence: TGCGCCAGCAGCCTTTTGGGCCCCGGTCACGAGCAGTACTTC.

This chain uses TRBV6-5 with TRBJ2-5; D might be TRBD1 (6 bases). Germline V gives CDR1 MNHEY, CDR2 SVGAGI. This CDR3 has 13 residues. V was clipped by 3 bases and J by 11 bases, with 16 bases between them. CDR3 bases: TGTGCCAGCAGTTATTCAAGTCAGGGGAAGCAGTACTTC. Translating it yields CASSYSSQGKQYF.

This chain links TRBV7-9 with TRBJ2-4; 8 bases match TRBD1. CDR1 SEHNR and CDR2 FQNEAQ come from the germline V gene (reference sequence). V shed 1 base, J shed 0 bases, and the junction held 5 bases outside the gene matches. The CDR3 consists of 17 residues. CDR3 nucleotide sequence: TGTGCCAGCAGCTTAGACCAGGGGGCCATAGCCAAAAACATTCAGTACTTC. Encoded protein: CASSLDQGAIAKNIQYF. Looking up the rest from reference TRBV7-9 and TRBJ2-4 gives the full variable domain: DTGVSQNPRHKITKRGQNVTFRCDPISEHNRLYWYRQTLGQGPEFLTYFQNEAQLEKSRLLSDRFSAERPKGSFSTLEIQRTEQGDSAMYLCASSLDQGAIAKNIQYFGAGTRLSVL.

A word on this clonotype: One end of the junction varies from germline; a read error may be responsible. CDR3 DNA sequence: TGTGCCAGCAGCCAAGTCGAACTAGCCGTTTACAAGGAGCAGTTCTTC. Residues: CASSQVELAVYKEQFF. V and J are TRBV4-2 and TRBJ2-1; TRBD2 might be the D (6 bases). Germline V gene data show CDR1 as LGHNA and CDR2 as YNFKEQ. CDR3 length: 16 residues.

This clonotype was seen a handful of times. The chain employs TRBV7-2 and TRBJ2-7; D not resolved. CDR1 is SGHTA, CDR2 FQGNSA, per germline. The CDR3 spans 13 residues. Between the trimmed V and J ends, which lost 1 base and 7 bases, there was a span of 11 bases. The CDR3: CASSLDRRWEQYF. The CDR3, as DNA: TGTGCCAGCAGCTTAGACAGACGGTGGGAGCAGTACTTC.

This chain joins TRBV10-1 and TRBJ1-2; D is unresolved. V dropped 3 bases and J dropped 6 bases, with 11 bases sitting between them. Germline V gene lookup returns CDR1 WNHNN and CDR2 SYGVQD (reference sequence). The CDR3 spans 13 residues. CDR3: CASSEGRQDGYTF. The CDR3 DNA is TGCGCCAGCAGTGAAGGGAGGCAGGATGGCTACACCTTC.

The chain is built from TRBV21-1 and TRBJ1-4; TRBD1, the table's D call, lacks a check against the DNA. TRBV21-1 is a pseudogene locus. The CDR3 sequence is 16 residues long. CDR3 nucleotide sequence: TGTGCCAGCACCCACATGCAGGGACAGGGTCGGGAAAAACTGTTTTTT. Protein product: CASTHMQGQGREKLFF.

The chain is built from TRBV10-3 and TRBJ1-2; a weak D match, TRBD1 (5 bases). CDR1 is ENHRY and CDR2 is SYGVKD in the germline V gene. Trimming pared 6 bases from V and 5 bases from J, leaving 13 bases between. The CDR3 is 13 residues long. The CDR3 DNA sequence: TGTGCCATCAGGGGGCCCGACCTATATGGCTACACCTTC. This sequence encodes CAIRGPDLYGYTF.

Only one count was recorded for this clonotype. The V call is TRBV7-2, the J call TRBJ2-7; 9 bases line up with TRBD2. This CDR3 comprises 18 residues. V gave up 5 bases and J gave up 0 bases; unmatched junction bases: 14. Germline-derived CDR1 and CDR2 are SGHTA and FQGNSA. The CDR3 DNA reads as TGTGCCAGCAGCCCTTTTTGGACTAGCGTTCCCAGCTCCTACGAGCAGTACTTC. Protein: CASSPFWTSVPSSYEQYF.

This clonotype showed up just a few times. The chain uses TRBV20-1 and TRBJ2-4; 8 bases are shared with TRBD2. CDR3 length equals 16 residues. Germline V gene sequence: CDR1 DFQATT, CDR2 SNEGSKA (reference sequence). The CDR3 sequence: CRDEAGGRLAKNIQYF. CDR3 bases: TGCAGAGACGAGGCGGGGGGCCGTCTAGCCAAAAACATTCAGTACTTC.